Shown below are 3 T cell receptor beta chains from a single sample sequenced in a study of cytomegalovirus exposure and HLA in healthy donors. TCRdb's table, derived via immunoSEQ multiplex PCR, lists solely in-frame clones and lacks some. The sample shows 130,000 or so clones, over 80% of them seen only once. The sequenced material came from PBMCs. The receptors stem from a woman aged 25 to 39 in good health and CMV-seropositive.

Comments on this clone: One end of the junction does not line up with germline, which may come from a read error. Different DNA sequences within this sample yield the same CDR3. The genes are TRBV27 and TRBJ1-6; the D gene is possibly TRBD1 (5 bases). This CDR3 is built from 13 residues. Germline V gene lookup returns CDR1 MNHEY and CDR2 SMNVEV (reference sequence). CDR3 loop: CASTFRANSPLHF. The CDR3 DNA reads as TGTGCCAGCACTTTCAGGGCTAATTCACCTCTCCACTTT.

This chain connects TRBV7-9 to TRBJ2-1; 7 bases map to TRBD2. Germline assignment: CDR1 SEHNR and CDR2 FQNEAQ (reference sequence). J lost 3 bases, V lost 5 bases, and 4 bases had no gene match. The length of the CDR3 is 14 residues. The CDR3 DNA reads TGTGCCAGCAGCCTAACGGGGGGCTACAATGAGCAGTTCTTC. The encoded protein is CASSLTGGYNEQFF. The complete variable domain, with remaining parts taken from reference TRBV7-9 and TRBJ2-1, reads DTGVSQNPRHKITKRGQNVTFRCDPISEHNRLYWYRQTLGQGPEFLTYFQNEAQLEKSRLLSDRFSAERPKGSFSTLEIQRTEQGDSAMYLCASSLTGGYNEQFFGPGTRLTVL.

The chain recombines TRBV19 with TRBJ1-1, with a possible D match to TRBD1 (6 bases). Germline-derived CDR1 and CDR2 are LNHDA and SQIVND (reference sequence). V lost 3 bases, J lost 5 bases, and 13 bases lay in between. CDR3 length: 14 amino acids. CDR3 bases: TGTGCCAGTAGTATTGGCAGGGGATGGACTGAAGCTTTCTTT. Translated, it gives CASSIGRGWTEAFF.